This entry lists 30 T cell receptor beta chains sequenced from one sample in a study of blood T cell repertoires in COVID-19. TCRdb keeps only in-frame clones here, not all; method: immunoSEQ multiplex PCR. The profile shows a few hundred thousand clones, approximately 89% of them singletons. Sequenced input: peripheral blood. Source of these receptors: a woman between 65 and 79 years old with COVID-19, enrolled during active disease.

The chain has TRBV4-1 and TRBJ2-1, with 7 bases fitting TRBD2. V dropped 3 bases and J dropped 3; count of bases not matched to a gene: 11. Germline V CDR1 and CDR2: MGHRA, YSYEKL. This CDR3 spans 17 amino acids. CDR3 loop: CASSHPKSSGLYNEQFF. CDR3 nucleotides: TGCGCCAGCAGCCACCCCAAAAGTAGCGGGCTCTACAATGAGCAGTTCTTC.

The V and J genes are TRBV2 and TRBJ1-4; D perhaps matches TRBD1 (6 bases). The CDR3 runs 16 residues. CDR1 and CDR2 (germline): SNHLY, FYNNEI. V dropped 2 bases and J dropped 0 bases, with 10 bases sitting between them. The CDR3 here is CASSEQGPATNEKLFF. CDR3 sequence (DNA): TGTGCCAGCAGTGAACAGGGGCCTGCAACTAATGAAAAACTGTTTTTT.

To note about this clone: The sample holds other DNA sequences that translate to the same CDR3. This rearrangement joins TRBV6-5 to TRBJ1-1; 8 bases match TRBD1. The V and J ends lost 6 bases and 5 bases, in that order; junction bases with no gene match: 5. The CDR3 has 13 residues. The germline V gene encodes CDR1 MNHEY and CDR2 SVGAGI. CDR3 coding DNA: TGTGCCAGCAGCGGGACAGGTGGTACTGAAGCTTTCTTT. It translates to CASSGTGGTEAFF.

This chain uses TRBV6-5 with TRBJ2-1, with 8 bases identical to TRBD2. The CDR3 totals 12 residues. Per the germline V gene, CDR1 is MNHEY and CDR2 is SVGAGI. The J segment lost 10 bases and the V segment lost 8 bases, leaving 7 bases of the junction unmatched. CDR3 bases: TGTGCCAGCTCAGCGGGAGAGTTGGAGCAGTTCTTC. Its translation is CASSAGELEQFF.

The genes are TRBV5-1 and TRBJ2-2; 7 bases fit TRBD1. The CDR3 spans 16 residues. CDR1 SGHRS and CDR2 YFSETQ come from the germline V gene. J gave up 7 bases and V 4 bases, and 13 bases lay outside the gene matches. CDR3 amino acids: CASSPGQVNRGGELFF. In DNA, the CDR3 is TGCGCCAGCAGCCCTGGACAGGTCAACAGGGGCGGGGAGCTGTTTTTT.

In its sample, this clone was seen once. V gene TRBV4-1 combines with J gene TRBJ1-4; TRBD1 matches 7 bases. Germline lookup yields CDR1 MGHRA and CDR2 YSYEKL. The length of the CDR3 is 17 residues. V lost 0 bases to trimming and J lost 8 bases; unmatched junction nucleotides: 12. CDR3 residues: CASSQDQRGLIGEKLFF. The CDR3 bases are TGCGCCAGCAGCCAAGATCAAAGGGGGCTGATAGGGGAAAAACTGTTTTTT.

The CDR3 here is CAWTPGGQGLTDTQYF. CDR3 DNA: TGTGCCTGGACCCCGGGGGGGCAGGGCCTCACAGATACGCAGTATTTT. The chain couples TRBV30 to TRBJ2-3; TRBD2 matches 8 bases. Unmatched junction bases numbered 11, after V lost 4 bases and J lost 2 bases. Germline V gene data show CDR1 as GTSNPN and CDR2 as SVGIG (reference sequence). The CDR3 runs 16 residues.

The V gene is TRBV11-3, the J gene TRBJ2-5; the D gene is possibly TRBD2 (5 bases). CDR3 length: 12 residues. V was shortened by 8 bases and J by 5 bases, with 12 bases between the two germline ends. Per the germline V gene, CDR1 is SGHNT and CDR2 is YENEEA. The CDR3, as DNA: TGTGCCAGCGGGTCCCAGCGGGAGACCCAGTACTTC. Residues: CASGSQRETQYF. Based on the CDR3 plus reference TRBV11-3 and TRBJ2-5, the full variable domain is EAGVVQSPRYKIIEKKQPVAFWCNPISGHNTLYWYLQNLGQGPELLIRYENEEAVDDSQLPKDRFSAERLKGVDSTLKIQPAELGDSAVYLCASGSQRETQYFGPGTRLLVL.

V gene TRBV5-5 combines with J gene TRBJ2-5, with TRBD2 identical over 8 bases. V shed 0 bases, J shed 5 bases, and the junction held 9 bases outside the gene matches. The germline V gene encodes CDR1 SGHKS and CDR2 YYEKEE (reference sequence). CDR3 length equals 16 residues. This chain's CDR3 is CASSLVSSGSRETQYF. For the CDR3, the DNA is TGTGCCAGCAGCTTGGTTTCGAGCGGGAGCCGGGAGACCCAGTACTTC.

The V gene is TRBV28, the J gene TRBJ1-3; TRBD1 is a possible D gene (5 bases). The CDR3 contains 17 residues. Germline CDR1 MDHEN, CDR2 SYDVKM. V gave up 4 bases and J gave up 8 bases, with 24 bases separating them. CDR3 nucleotide sequence: TGTGCCAGCAGTTACTTAGTCGTGGTCGGGGGAGTCTACACCATATATTTT. Protein product: CASSYLVVVGGVYTIYF. Full variable domain (outside the CDR3, taken from reference TRBV28 and TRBJ1-3): DVKVTQSSRYLVKRTGEKVFLECVQDMDHENMFWYRQDPGLGLRLIYFSYDVKMKEKGDIPEGYSVSREKKERFSLILESASTNQTSMYLCASSYLVVVGGVYTIYFGEGSWLTVV.

V is TRBV7-9 and J is TRBJ2-1; 9 bases map to TRBD2. V shed 2 bases, J shed 8 bases, and the junction held 7 bases outside the gene matches. Looked up from germline, CDR1 is SEHNR and CDR2 is FQNEAQ (reference sequence). The length of the CDR3 is 15 residues. CDR3 in DNA: TGTGCCAGCAGCTTAATTCGCGGGAGGGTGGATGAGCAGTTCTTC. Protein sequence: CASSLIRGRVDEQFF.

The chain combines TRBV15 with TRBJ1-1; the D gene is possibly TRBD1 (5 bases). Trimming pared 1 base from V and 1 base from J, leaving 10 bases between. This CDR3 has 15 residues. Germline CDR1 reads LNHNV; CDR2 reads YYDKDF (reference sequence). CDR3 region: CATSRVRGGNTEAFF. The CDR3 coding sequence is TGTGCCACCAGCAGAGTTAGGGGTGGGAACACTGAAGCTTTCTTT.

The chain has TRBV5-1 and TRBJ2-7, with D uncertain. The germline V gene has CDR1 SGHRS and CDR2 YFSETQ. The CDR3 spans 13 residues. The V and J ends lost 0 bases and 1 base respectively, with 5 bases between them. CDR3 in amino acids: CASSLALSYEQYF. As DNA, the CDR3 is TGCGCCAGCAGCTTGGCCCTATCCTACGAGCAGTACTTC.

The V gene is TRBV19, the J gene TRBJ2-2; 12 bases are a match to TRBD2. Germline V CDR1 and CDR2: LNHDA, SQIVND (reference sequence). This CDR3 has 15 amino acids. V shed 5 bases and J 7 bases; nucleotides not matched to a gene: 5. The CDR3 is CASSSSGRAYGELFF. CDR3 nucleotide sequence: TGTGCCAGTAGTTCTAGCGGGAGGGCCTACGGGGAGCTGTTTTTT.

Notes on this clone: This specimen includes other DNA sequences encoding the same CDR3. The gene calls are TRBV10-3 and TRBJ1-1; a possible D gene is TRBD1 (6 bases). Germline CDR1 is ENHRY and CDR2 is SYGVKD. The germline V and J ends were trimmed by 6 bases and 3 bases, with 11 bases remaining between them. This CDR3 has 13 residues. CDR3 protein: CAISDRGYTEAFF. The CDR3 nucleotides are TGTGCCATCAGCGATAGGGGGTACACTGAAGCTTTCTTT.

A word on this clone: Relative to the germline gene, one junction end is altered; a read error may explain this. This CDR3 is also generated by other DNA sequences in the sample. The chain uses TRBV6-5 and TRBJ2-2; 10 bases line up with TRBD1. CDR3 length: 15 amino acids. Germline-derived CDR1 and CDR2 are MNHEY and SVGAGI. The CDR3 coding sequence is TGTGCCAGCAGGGTCGGGACAGGGGTAACCGGGGAACTGTTTTTT. It yields the protein CASRVGTGVTGELFF.

This clone was observed once. J is TRBJ2-2 and V is TRBV9, with D possibly TRBD2 on 5 matching bases. V lost 6 bases to trimming and J lost 8 bases, with 14 bases between them. This CDR3 has 13 residues. Germline CDR1 is SGDLS and CDR2 is YYNGEE. This CDR3 is CASTGSGRGELFF. CDR3 bases: TGTGCCAGCACAGGCAGCGGCCGGGGGGAGCTGTTTTTT.

The chain joins TRBV27 to TRBJ2-1; 8 bases fit TRBD1. With V trimmed by 2 bases and J by 10 bases, 7 bases remained unmatched. CDR1 and CDR2 from the germline V gene are MNHEY and SMNVEV (reference sequence). The CDR3 length is 14 residues. CDR3 sequence: CASSLTLPGGEQFF. As DNA, the CDR3 is TGTGCCAGCAGTTTAACGCTTCCAGGGGGCGAGCAGTTCTTC.

In this sample, this clone turned up once. This rearrangement joins TRBV4-3 to TRBJ2-7; 7 nucleotides agree with TRBD2. The CDR3 extends over 14 amino acids. After removal of 4 bases from V and 0 bases from J, the junction contained 3 bases not matched to a gene. Germline V gene data show CDR1 as LGHNA and CDR2 as YSLEER. In nucleotides, the CDR3 is TGCGCCAGCAGCCCTGGACTAGGCTCCTACGAGCAGTACTTC. The encoded protein is CASSPGLGSYEQYF.

This clone was recorded a few times. The chain has TRBV19 and TRBJ1-3; D is undetermined. Germline loops: CDR1 LNHDA, CDR2 SQIVND (reference sequence). Trimming removed 9 bases from V and 0 bases from J, with 9 bases in between. The CDR3 runs to 13 residues. The CDR3 DNA sequence: TGTGCCAGCACACAGTTCTCTGGAAACACCATATATTTT. Translated: CASTQFSGNTIYF. Based on the CDR3 plus reference TRBV19 and TRBJ1-3, the full variable domain is DGGITQSPKYLFRKEGQNVTLSCEQNLNHDAMYWYRQDPGQGLRLIYYSQIVNDFQKGDIAEGYSVSREKKESFPLTVTSAQKNPTAFYLCASTQFSGNTIYFGEGSWLTVV.

The V gene is TRBV5-5, the J gene TRBJ1-4; D is undetermined. V was shortened by 4 bases and J by 5 bases, with 12 bases between the two germline ends. This CDR3 contains 14 residues. CDR1 and CDR2 from the germline V gene are SGHKS and YYEKEE (reference sequence). Here the CDR3 reads CASSPGVLNEKLFF. The DNA for the CDR3 is TGTGCCAGCAGCCCCGGGGTACTCAATGAAAAACTGTTTTTT.

V gene TRBV12-3 or TRBV12-4 combines with J gene TRBJ1-1; D gene uncertain. Trimming took off 5 bases at V and 6 bases at J, with 13 bases between the two ends. This CDR3 spans 13 amino acids. This CDR3 reads CASSPDLGAEAFF. DNA of the CDR3: TGTGCCAGCAGTCCCGACCTTGGAGCTGAAGCTTTCTTT.

V and J are TRBV19 and TRBJ2-3, with 7 bases fitting TRBD2. The CDR3 covers 15 residues. Germline-derived CDR1 and CDR2 are LNHDA and SQIVND (reference sequence). V was clipped by 7 bases and J by 2 bases; unmatched bases: 9. DNA for the CDR3: TGTGCCAGTACCCACGGGGGAGGGTACACAGATACGCAGTATTTT. It yields the protein CASTHGGGYTDTQYF.

This sequence joins TRBV7-2 and TRBJ2-3, with 9 bases that match TRBD2. The CDR3 is 15 residues long. V lost 4 bases and J lost 6; bases outside the gene matches: 8. Germline V gene data show CDR1 as SGHTA and CDR2 as FQGNSA. The CDR3 DNA follows: TGTGCCAGCAGCTCCGGGACTAGCCTGTTTGATACGCAGTATTTT. Amino acid sequence: CASSSGTSLFDTQYF.

The chain employs TRBV24-1 and TRBJ2-2, with 7 nucleotides matching TRBD2. This CDR3 is 15 amino acids long. Per the germline V gene, CDR1 is KGHDR and CDR2 is SFDVKD. Trimming removed 5 bases from V and 0 bases from J; junction bases left unmatched: 2. CDR3 protein: CATSGGGANTGELFF. For the CDR3, the DNA is TGTGCCACCAGTGGGGGGGGAGCGAACACCGGGGAGCTGTTTTTT.

As concerns this clone: This sample also contains other DNA sequences that code for the same CDR3. The V and J genes are TRBV15 and TRBJ2-2; D is unresolved. CDR1 and CDR2 from the germline V gene are LNHNV and YYDKDF (reference sequence). The CDR3 is 13 residues long. V gave up 1 base and J gave up 4 bases, with 4 bases separating them. CDR3 amino acids: CATSRVRTGELFF. CDR3 DNA: TGTGCCACCAGCAGAGTTCGCACCGGGGAGCTGTTTTTT.

This chain uses TRBV23-1 with TRBJ1-2, with 7 bases identical to TRBD1. TRBV23-1 belongs to the ORF category, with a function that is uncertain. The trim removed 7 bases at V and 6 bases at J, leaving 17 bases unmatched. This CDR3 contains 16 residues. CDR3 in DNA: TGCGCCAGCATCCTATCCCACAGCGCAGGGGGGAATGGCTACACCTTC. Amino acids: CASILSHSAGGNGYTF.

The chain joins TRBV3-1 (or the pseudogene TRBV3-2) to TRBJ2-7; TRBD2 agrees at 7 bases. The trim removed 3 bases at V and 4 bases at J, leaving 9 bases unmatched. There are 15 residues in the CDR3. Germline CDR1 and CDR2: LGHDT and YNNKEL (reference sequence). The CDR3 region is CASSQGGGVPYEQYF. The DNA of the CDR3 is TGTGCCAGCAGCCAGGGCGGGGGAGTACCTTACGAGCAGTACTTC.

The chain joins TRBV27 to TRBJ1-2; D remains ambiguous. The CDR3 contains 14 residues. V was trimmed by 2 bases and J by 6 bases, leaving 13 bases between them. CDR1 is MNHEY and CDR2 is SMNVEV in the germline V gene (reference sequence). The CDR3 reads CASSLNWGGNGYTF. In DNA form, the CDR3 reads TGTGCCAGCAGTTTAAATTGGGGAGGGAATGGCTACACCTTC.

The V call is TRBV6-6, the J call TRBJ2-3; D gene uncertain. Trimming took off 4 bases at V and 4 bases at J, with 12 bases between the two ends. The CDR3 has 14 residues. CDR1 and CDR2 (germline): MNHNY, SVGAGI (reference sequence). CDR3 residues: CASSSQFGADTQYF. DNA of the CDR3: TGTGCCAGCAGTTCACAGTTTGGCGCAGATACGCAGTATTTT.